These 9 T cell receptor beta chains came from one sample sequenced in a study of shared clonotypes between healthy human individuals. Data came from immunoSEQ multiplex PCR; TCRdb stores just in-frame clones and leaves some out. In the table there are more than 1.2 million clones, about 98.5% of which are singletons. Sequencing was carried out using naive CD4+ T cells sorted from blood. As to subset: CD45RA+ positively selected. Every receptor here comes from a man aged 25 to 45 in good health.

This chain links TRBV7-2 with TRBJ2-3; D is perhaps TRBD2 (7 bases). This CDR3 is 17 amino acids long. Germline V gives CDR1 SGHTA, CDR2 FQGNSA. The V and J ends lost 5 bases and 4 bases respectively, with 22 bases between them. As DNA, the CDR3 is TGTGCCAGCAGCCCCGAGGGGGGGGGCCGGATGGCAGATACGCAGTATTTT. Protein sequence: CASSPEGGGRMADTQYF.

The V gene is TRBV5-6, the J gene TRBJ2-6; tentative D call: TRBD2 (6 bases). Germline V gives CDR1 SGHDT, CDR2 YYEEEE. CDR3 length: 17 residues. V shed 4 bases and J shed 0 bases, with 14 bases lying between them. CDR3 protein: CASSRRDGHSGANVLTF. The CDR3 region has the DNA TGTGCCAGCAGCAGGCGGGACGGACACTCTGGGGCCAACGTCCTGACTTTC.

The chain joins TRBV6-5 to TRBJ2-7; TRBD1 matches at 9 bases. The germline CDR1 and CDR2 sequences are MNHEY and SVGAGI. This CDR3 has 15 residues. V lost 6 bases to trimming and J lost 6 bases; unmatched junction nucleotides: 12. The CDR3 here is CASRKQDRGLGEQYF. The CDR3 region has the DNA TGTGCCAGCAGAAAACAAGACAGGGGGTTAGGCGAGCAGTACTTC.

The J gene is TRBJ2-5, the V gene TRBV11-3, with D perhaps assigned TRBD1 or TRBD2 (5 bases each). Trimming pared 5 bases from V and 4 bases from J, leaving 17 bases between. The CDR3 covers 15 residues. The germline V gene encodes CDR1 SGHNT and CDR2 YENEEA. Here the CDR3 DNA reads TGTGCCAGCAGCCCCGGGACCGCGAATGGAGAGACCCAGTACTTC. Amino acid sequence: CASSPGTANGETQYF. The variable domain in full, completed from reference TRBV11-3 and TRBJ2-5, reads EAGVVQSPRYKIIEKKQPVAFWCNPISGHNTLYWYLQNLGQGPELLIRYENEEAVDDSQLPKDRFSAERLKGVDSTLKIQPAELGDSAVYLCASSPGTANGETQYFGPGTRLLVL.

V is TRBV6-5 and J is TRBJ2-7; 7 nucleotides line up with TRBD1. After removal of 4 bases from V and 2 bases from J, the junction contained 5 bases not matched to a gene. The germline V gene encodes CDR1 MNHEY and CDR2 SVGAGI. This CDR3 comprises 14 residues. CDR3 in amino acids: CASSSRQGTYEQYF. CDR3 DNA sequence: TGTGCCAGCAGTTCCCGACAGGGTACCTACGAGCAGTACTTC.

The chain uses TRBV28 and TRBJ1-3, with D unclear. V lost 5 bases and J 0 bases, leaving 11 bases between the germline ends. CDR3 length: 15 amino acids. CDR1 and CDR2 (germline): MDHEN, SYDVKM. The CDR3 DNA reads as TGTGCCAGCAGTCCTCTCGGGAGCTCTGGAAACACCATATATTTT. This codes for CASSPLGSSGNTIYF.

The sample holds one count of this clone. The V and J genes are TRBV11-2 and TRBJ2-7, with D hard to call. This CDR3 spans 14 amino acids. V lost 5 bases to trimming and J lost 2 bases, with 13 bases between them. Germline V gene lookup returns CDR1 SGHAT and CDR2 FQNNGV. The CDR3 coding sequence is TGTGCCAGCAGCAGGGTCTTGTCGCCCTACGAGCAGTACTTC. Residues: CASSRVLSPYEQYF.

The chain has TRBV5-1 and TRBJ1-2; possibly TRBD1 for D (6 bases). V lost 3 bases to trimming and J lost 3 bases, with 18 bases between them. Germline CDR1 and CDR2: SGHRS and YFSETQ. The CDR3 extends over 16 amino acids. In nucleotides, the CDR3 is TGCGCCAGCAGCTGGGGACAATCCCTCCCTCACTATGGCTACACCTTC. This translates into CASSWGQSLPHYGYTF.

The chain couples TRBV6-6 to TRBJ2-7; D not resolved. The CDR3 is 13 residues long. In germline, CDR1 is MNHNY, CDR2 SVGAGI (reference sequence). V was cut by 8 bases and J by 1 base, with 12 bases left in between. The CDR3 here is CASSSQPSYEQYF. Written as DNA, the CDR3 is TGTGCCAGCTCGAGCCAACCATCCTACGAGCAGTACTTC.